Following are 3 T cell receptor beta chains from one sample sequenced in a study of identical twins. TCRdb independently ran MiXCR on the 5' RACE reads; one entry per CDR3 protein. The sample comprises fewer than 550,000 distinct CDR3 sequences, around 15% of which are singletons, and 0.44% rests with the top ten. These data also featured in a second study, about yellow fever vaccine responses in identical twins.

What was sequenced was CD4+ T cells sorted from blood. The receptors shown here come from a woman under 30 in good health.

This clonotype has a handful of counts. This rearrangement joins TRBV10-3 to TRBJ2-5; 11 bases fit TRBD2. J was trimmed by 4 bases and V by 6 bases; bases with no gene match: 7. The CDR3 length is 15 residues. CDR1 is ENHRY, CDR2 SYGVKD, per germline. This chain's CDR3 is CAISGGGTSGETQYF. The CDR3 region has the DNA TGTGCCATCAGCGGGGGGGGGACTAGCGGAGAGACCCAGTACTTC.

The chain joins TRBV12-3 or TRBV12-4 to TRBJ2-5; a possible D gene is TRBD2 (6 bases). Trimming took 7 bases from V and 5 from J, leaving 17 bases between them. This CDR3 spans 14 amino acids. This CDR3 is CASKMGGKGETQYF. The DNA for the CDR3 is TGTGCCAGCAAGATGGGCGGGAAGGGGGAGACCCAGTACTTC.

V is TRBV6-1 and J is TRBJ2-3; the D gene is possibly TRBD2 (5 bases). Germline CDR1 MNHNS, CDR2 SASEGT. This CDR3 is 13 amino acids long. With 6 bases removed from V and 4 bases from J, the gap between germline ends came to 11 bases. CDR3 nucleotides: TGTGCCAGCAGGTCCCCCGGGGCAGATACGCAGTATTTT. Protein: CASRSPGADTQYF.